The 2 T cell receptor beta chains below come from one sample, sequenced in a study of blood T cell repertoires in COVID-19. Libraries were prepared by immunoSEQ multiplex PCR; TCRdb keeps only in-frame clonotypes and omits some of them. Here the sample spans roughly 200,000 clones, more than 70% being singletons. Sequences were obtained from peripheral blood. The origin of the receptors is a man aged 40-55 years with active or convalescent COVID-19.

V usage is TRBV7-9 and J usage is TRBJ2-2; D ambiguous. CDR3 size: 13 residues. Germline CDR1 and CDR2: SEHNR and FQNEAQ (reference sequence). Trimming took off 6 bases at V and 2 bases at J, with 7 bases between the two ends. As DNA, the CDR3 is TGTGCCAGCAGTAGTCGCAACACCGGGGAGCTGTTTTTT. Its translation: CASSSRNTGELFF.

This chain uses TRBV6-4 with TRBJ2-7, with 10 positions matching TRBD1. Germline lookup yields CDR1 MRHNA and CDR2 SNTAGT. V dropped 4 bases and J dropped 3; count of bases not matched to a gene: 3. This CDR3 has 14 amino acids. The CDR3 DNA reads TGTGCCAGCAGTGCCCGGACAGGGGGCTACGAGCAGTACTTC. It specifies CASSARTGGYEQYF.